The clone carrying this TCR beta chain occurred a few times. TCRdb's copy holds only in-frame clones and misses some; the assay was immunoSEQ multiplex PCR. The table has more than 50,000 clones, roughly 91% seen once. This entry is derived from a study of blood T cell repertoires in COVID-19. The germline gives CDR1 SGHTA, CDR2 FQGNSA. This CDR3 region has 14 residues. V shed 5 bases and J shed 1 base, with 9 bases lying between them. J is TRBJ1-5 and V is TRBV7-2; TRBD1 is a possible D gene (5 bases). This clonotype was obtained from a human donor in a cohort sampled during active COVID-19. Sequenced: peripheral blood. This CDR3 is CASSPGLSNQPQHF. Here the CDR3 DNA reads TGTGCCAGCAGCCCGGGACTGAGCAATCAGCCCCAGCATTTT.